The 5 T cell receptor beta chains in this list originate from one sample, sequenced in a study of blood T cell dynamics during melanoma immunotherapy. Sequencing was performed with immunoSEQ multiplex PCR; in TCRdb, only in-frame clones are kept and a portion is missing. The repertoire holds roughly 12,000 clones, with roughly 83% as singletons. The time point here: week 3, after first cycle of checkpoint inhibitor. The specimen was blood, collected from a patient treated with checkpoint blockade. These receptors originate from a human donor with melanoma.

The V call is TRBV7-8, the J call TRBJ2-2; D not certain. Germline V gives CDR1 SGHVS, CDR2 FQNEAQ. Trimming cost V 2 bases and J 5 bases, with 0 bases left between them. The CDR3 sequence is 11 residues long. The CDR3 DNA reads as TGTGCCAGCAGCTTAACCGGGGAGCTGTTTTTT. Its protein is CASSLTGELFF. Based on the CDR3 plus reference TRBV7-8 and TRBJ2-2, the full variable domain is GAGVSQSPRYKVAKRGQDVALRCDPISGHVSLFWYQQALGQGPEFLTYFQNEAQLDKSGLPSDRFFAERPEGSVSTLKIQRTQQEDSAVYLCASSLTGELFFGEGSRLTVL.

The gene calls are TRBV27 and TRBJ1-6, with TRBD1 as a possible D gene (5 bases). Germline CDR1 reads MNHEY; CDR2 reads SMNVEV (reference sequence). V lost 7 bases to trimming and J lost 7 bases, with 14 bases between them. The CDR3 sequence is 14 residues long. The CDR3 here is CASTSGTLNSPLHF. The CDR3 DNA sequence: TGTGCCAGCACCTCCGGGACCTTAAATTCACCCCTCCACTTT.

This clone has a single count. This chain links TRBV6-1 with TRBJ1-2; TRBD1 agrees at 7 bases. Germline trimming cut 6 bases from V and 5 bases from J; bases unmatched to any gene: 12. The germline CDR1 and CDR2 sequences are MNHNS and SASEGT. This CDR3 has 15 residues. CDR3 nucleotides: TGTGCCAGCAGGGACACCTTCGGGACAGCTTATGGCTACACCTTC. This sequence encodes CASRDTFGTAYGYTF.

This rearrangement joins TRBV11-3 to TRBJ2-5; a weak D match, TRBD2 (5 bases). Trimming pared 5 bases from V and 2 bases from J, leaving 12 bases between. Germline V gives CDR1 SGHNT, CDR2 YENEEA. The CDR3 loop spans 14 amino acids. CDR3 sequence reads: CASSRRGGQETQYF. CDR3 bases: TGTGCCAGCAGCCGTCGAGGCGGGCAAGAGACCCAGTACTTC.

V usage is TRBV7-4 and J usage is TRBJ2-7; 9 bases are shared with TRBD2. Germline trimming cut 4 bases from V and 3 bases from J; bases unmatched to any gene: 7. Per germline, CDR1 SGHVT and CDR2 SQSDAQ. This CDR3 has 15 residues. The CDR3 is CASSSQTSGLYEQYF. For the CDR3, the DNA is TGTGCCAGCAGCTCACAGACTAGCGGACTCTACGAGCAGTACTTC.